This is a list of T cell receptor beta chains from one sample in a study of identifying expanded T cells in peripheral blood. Some clones are missing from TCRdb's copy, which holds only in-frame ones; the method was immunoSEQ multiplex PCR. Of over 85,000 clones in the sample, roughly 81% were seen once. The sequencing input was blood. The receptors were sampled from a person aged 18 to 70 in good health. Both conserved end residues are part of each CDR3. Each record gives: J gene, V gene, D gene, clone size, CDR3 protein, CDR3 DNA. The D gene is left open where the match is weak. The size of a clone is reported for some rows only, either as once, few or many, or as a class for expanded clones.

TRBJ2-1 TRBV6-1 . . CASSEWDGKNHEQFF TGTGCCAGCAGTGAATGGGATGGTAAGAACCATGAGCAGTTCTTC
TRBJ2-3 TRBV7-2 . once CASSGRISGTDTQYF TGTGCCAGCAGCGGGAGAATTTCCGGCACAGATACGCAGTATTTT
TRBJ1-2 TRBV5-1 . . CASSSMRGVGDGYTF TGCGCCAGCAGCTCGATGAGGGGGGTAGGAGATGGCTACACCTTC
TRBJ2-7 TRBV7-2 . . CASSLETNLAGFHSYEQYF TGTGCCAGCAGCTTAGAGACCAATCTAGCCGGATTCCACTCCTACGAGCAGTACTTC
TRBJ1-2 TRBV9 . . CASSLPSGGKGYGYTF TGTGCCAGCAGCCTCCCATCGGGGGGGAAAGGTTATGGCTACACCTTC
TRBJ1-6 TRBV7-8 . . CASSLEYGYNSPLHF TGTGCCAGCAGCTTAGAATACGGTTATAATTCACCCCTCCACTTT
TRBJ1-6 TRBV27 . few CASSERNNSPLHF TGTGCCAGCAGCGAACGGAATAATTCACCCCTCCACTTT
TRBJ1-4 TRBV2 TRBD1 . CASGPGQGMFF TGTGCCAGCGGACCGGGACAGGGGATGTTTTTT
TRBJ1-4 TRBV7-2 . . CASSLGGPGAVGEKLFF TGTGCCAGCAGCTTAGGGGGACCCGGAGCCGTTGGGGAAAAACTGTTTTTT
TRBJ2-3 TRBV6-1 . . CASSLMFGTQYF TGTGCCAGCAGTCTCATGTTCGGTACGCAGTATTTT
TRBJ1-6 TRBV30 . . CAWSLIDSPLHF TGTGCCTGGAGTCTCATCGATTCACCCCTCCACTTT
TRBJ2-3 TRBV9 . . CASSVRGRGPSTDTQYF TGTGCCAGCAGCGTAAGAGGGCGGGGGCCAAGCACAGATACGCAGTATTTT
TRBJ2-2 TRBV7-2 TRBD1 . CASSPNPGQGTGELFF TGTGCCAGCAGCCCCAATCCGGGACAGGGTACCGGGGAGCTGTTTTTT
TRBJ2-7 TRBV11-2 . . CASSPGRGYEQYF TGTGCCAGCAGCCCCGGAAGGGGTTACGAGCAGTACTTC
TRBJ1-4 TRBV15 TRBD1 . CATSRGDRREKLFF TGTGCCACCAGCAGAGGGGACAGGAGGGAAAAACTGTTTTTT
TRBJ2-5 TRBV5-1 TRBD1 . CASSLTRPSTGSIETQYF TGCGCCAGCAGCTTGACCCGCCCGTCGACAGGGTCCATAGAGACCCAGTACTTC